This T cell receptor beta chain was observed in a study of response to subunit inactivated influenza vaccine. MiXCR, run by TCRdb on the RT-PCR reads, gives a single entry per CDR3 protein. The sample has more than 700,000 distinct CDR3 sequences; over 20% are singletons. Germline assignment: CDR1 SGHTA and CDR2 FQGNSA. CDR3 length equals 14 residues. The V end was cut by 4 bases, the J end by 2 bases, with 10 bases between. Remarks on this clonotype: Its antigen is not known.

The study, taken as a whole, reports: Few additional T cells are recruited per seasonal influenza vaccination, authors suggested.

J is TRBJ2-3 and V is TRBV7-2; D is uncertain. The receptor comes from a man aged 45-65 years who received an inactivated influenza vaccine. The source material was PBMCs from blood, sampled 5 days after vaccination. This CDR3 reads CASSSPRPTDTQYF. The DNA of the CDR3 is TGTGCCAGCAGCTCCCCCCGCCCCACAGATACGCAGTATTTT.